Included here is one TCR beta chain sequence, with context. The antigen is unknown. Its ends do not fully match the called genes, so a read error is possible. The source of the sample is a study of tumor-infiltrating lymphocytes in primary liver carcinoma. Study as a whole: Samples produced roughly 3.65 to 7.5 million productive TCRbeta reads, comparable across tissue types. Overall study results and limits: Tumor-adjacent and tumor-blood pairs shared a smaller degree of overlap than tumor region pairs.

Without any cell sorting, about 20-31 mg of bulk tissue yielded co-extracted RNA and DNA. This CDR3 comprises 13 residues. Per germline, CDR1 LGHNA and CDR2 YNFKEQ. TCR beta cDNA was reverse-transcribed from about 500 ng of total RNA. The reaction used a constant-region primer and ProtoScript II reverse transcriptase. Each TCR beta library was derived from three nested multiplex PCR rounds that employed slightly modified ARM-PCR. A C-beta reverse primer and TRBV1-TRBV30 forward primers served in each of the first two PCR rounds, at roughly 10 cycles apiece. TCRdb analysed the multiplex PCR reads with MiXCR anew, one entry per CDR3 protein. Found here are tens of thousands of distinct CDR3 sequences, 75% of them singletons; the top ten hold about 38%.

This TCR derives from a woman aged 25 to 39 with primary liver carcinoma and hepatitis B virus infection. The rearrangement uses TRBV4-2 and TRBJ2-7, with D unresolved. The specimen sequenced was tumor-adjacent normal liver tissue. The CDR3, as DNA: TGTGTCAGCAGCCAACCAAGCGAGTATGAGCAGTACTTC. Its translation is CVSSQPSEYEQYF.